This TCR beta chain was identified in a study of shared clonotypes between healthy human individuals. Study details: Sampling drew on donors who were two women and a few men aged 18 to 49. Whole-study results and caveats: A small donor pool kept down the genetic and exposure-history diversity that was represented. Sharing across a few donors was seen in 4% to 6.5% of naive CD4 clonotypes.

Worth noting for this clone: Its antigen remains unknown. Different DNA sequences within this sample yield the same CDR3.

V lost 2 bases, J lost 4 bases, and 6 bases lay in between. The CDR3 is 12 amino acids. Germline CDR1 SEHNR, CDR2 FQNEAQ (reference sequence). Both subsets, CD45RA+ naive and CD45RA-negative memory, were split from the CD4+ cells. Libraries were prepared by immunoSEQ multiplex PCR; TCRdb keeps only in-frame clonotypes and omits some of them. This table holds 2,500,000 or so clones, 80% to 95% found once. Sequences were obtained from naive CD4+ T cells from PBMCs. As to subset: CD45RA+ positively selected. This receptor was identified in a man between 18 and 29 years old in good health. Some clones in this sample may be carry-over from other donors' samples. The chain recombines TRBV7-9 with TRBJ2-7; D may be TRBD1 (6 bases). CDR3 loop: CASSLTGYEQYF. CDR3 coding DNA: TGTGCCAGCAGCTTAACAGGGTACGAGCAGTACTTC.